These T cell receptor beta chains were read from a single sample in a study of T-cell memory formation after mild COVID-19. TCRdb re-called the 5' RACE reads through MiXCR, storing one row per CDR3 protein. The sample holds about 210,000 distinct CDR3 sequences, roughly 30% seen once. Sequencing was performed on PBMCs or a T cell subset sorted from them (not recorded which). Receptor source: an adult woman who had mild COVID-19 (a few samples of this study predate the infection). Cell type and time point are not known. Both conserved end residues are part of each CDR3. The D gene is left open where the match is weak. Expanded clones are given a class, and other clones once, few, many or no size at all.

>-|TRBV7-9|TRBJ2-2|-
CASSPDSTGELFF
TGTGCCAGCAGCCCTGACAGCACCGGGGAGCTGTTTTTT
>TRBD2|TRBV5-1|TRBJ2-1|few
CASSTDPGTNYNEQFF
TGCGCCAGCAGCACCGATCCCGGGACTAACTACAATGAGCAGTTCTTC
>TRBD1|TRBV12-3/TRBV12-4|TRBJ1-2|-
CASSYGTGRNYGYTF
TGTGCCAGCAGCTATGGGACAGGTAGAAACTATGGCTACACCTTC
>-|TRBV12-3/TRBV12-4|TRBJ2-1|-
CASSPWADGSYNEQFF
TGTGCCAGCAGCCCGTGGGCGGACGGCTCCTACAATGAGCAGTTCTTC
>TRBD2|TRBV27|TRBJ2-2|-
CASSPTGLAYATGELFF
TGTGCCAGCAGTCCAACGGGACTAGCGTACGCCACCGGGGAGCTGTTTTTT
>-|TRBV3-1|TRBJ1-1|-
CASSHNPGGAGAFF
TGTGCCAGCAGCCATAACCCCGGGGGGGCTGGGGCTTTCTTT
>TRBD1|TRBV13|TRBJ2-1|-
CASSTRDRGVLQFF
TGTGCCAGCAGCACCCGGGACAGGGGTGTCCTGCAGTTCTTC
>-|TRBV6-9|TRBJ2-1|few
CASSYLTRDFSYNEQFF
TGTGCCAGCAGTTATCTCACCCGGGACTTCTCCTACAATGAGCAGTTCTTC
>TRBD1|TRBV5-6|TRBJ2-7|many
CASSLLGQASYEQYF
TGTGCCAGCAGCTTATTGGGACAGGCCTCCTACGAGCAGTACTTC
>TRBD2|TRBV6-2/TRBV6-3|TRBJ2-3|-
CASMSLLAADTQYF
TGTGCCAGCATGAGTCTACTAGCGGCGGATACGCAGTATTTT
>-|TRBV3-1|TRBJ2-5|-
CASSQFDGRLGETQYF
TGTGCCAGCAGCCAATTCGACGGACGTTTGGGGGAGACCCAGTACTTC
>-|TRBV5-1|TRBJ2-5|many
CASSLSGVGETQYF
TGCGCCAGCAGCTTGTCTGGCGTGGGAGAGACCCAGTACTTC
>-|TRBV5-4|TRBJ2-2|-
CASSPNGAGFSGELFF
TGTGCCAGCAGCCCGAATGGGGCGGGTTTCTCAGGGGAGCTGTTTTTT
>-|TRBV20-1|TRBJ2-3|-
CSARGSGTDTQYF
TGCAGTGCTAGAGGGTCGGGCACAGATACGCAGTATTTT
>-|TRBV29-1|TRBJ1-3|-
CSALGVSGNTIYF
TGCAGCGCTCTAGGGGTCTCTGGAAACACCATATATTTT
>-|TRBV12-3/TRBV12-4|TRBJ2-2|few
CASSGTGSRTGELFF
TGTGCCAGCAGTGGGACGGGGTCGAGAACCGGGGAGCTGTTTTTT
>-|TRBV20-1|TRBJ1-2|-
CSVGRVFYGYTF
TGCAGTGTTGGCAGGGTCTTCTATGGCTACACCTTC
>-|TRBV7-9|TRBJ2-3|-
CASRGVDTQYF
TGTGCCAGCAGGGGGGTAGATACGCAGTATTTT
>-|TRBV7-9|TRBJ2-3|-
CATQDVGSTGTDTQYF
TGTGCCACCCAGGACGTGGGGAGCACGGGGACAGATACGCAGTATTTT
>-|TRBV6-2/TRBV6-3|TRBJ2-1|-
CASSYDSLRDEQFF
TGTGCCAGCAGTTACGATAGTCTAAGGGATGAGCAGTTCTTC